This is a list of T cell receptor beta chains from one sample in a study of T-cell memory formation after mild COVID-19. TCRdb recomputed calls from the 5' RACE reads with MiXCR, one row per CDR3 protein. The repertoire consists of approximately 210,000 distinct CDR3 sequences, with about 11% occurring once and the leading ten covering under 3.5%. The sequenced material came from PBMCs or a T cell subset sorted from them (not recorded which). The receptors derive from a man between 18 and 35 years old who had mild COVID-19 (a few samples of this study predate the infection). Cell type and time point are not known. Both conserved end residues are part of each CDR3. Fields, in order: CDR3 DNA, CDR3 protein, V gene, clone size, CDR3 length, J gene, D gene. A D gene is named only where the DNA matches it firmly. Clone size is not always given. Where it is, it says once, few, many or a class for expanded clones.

cdr3_nt: TGTGCCAGCAGACCTGAGACAGGGATAAACGGGGAGCTGTTTTTT; cdr3_aa: CASRPETGINGELFF; v_call: TRBV2; clone_size: many; cdr3_length: 15; j_call: TRBJ2-2; d_call: TRBD1
cdr3_nt: TGTGCCAGCAGCTTAGATCGGGTCGGGGGGAATGAAAAACTGTTTTTT; cdr3_aa: CASSLDRVGGNEKLFF; v_call: TRBV11-2; clone_size: .; cdr3_length: 16; j_call: TRBJ1-4; d_call: .
cdr3_nt: TGTGCCAGCGGGGGACTATTACTATTCAATGAGCAGTTCTTC; cdr3_aa: CASGGLLLFNEQFF; v_call: TRBV6-2/TRBV6-3; clone_size: few; cdr3_length: 14; j_call: TRBJ2-1; d_call: TRBD2
cdr3_nt: TGCAGCCACGGGGGCGCGGAGGGCTACACCTTC; cdr3_aa: CSHGGAEGYTF; v_call: TRBV29-1; clone_size: .; cdr3_length: 11; j_call: TRBJ1-2; d_call: .
cdr3_nt: TGTGCCAGCAGTCAGGGCCTCTCTGGAAACACCATATATTTT; cdr3_aa: CASSQGLSGNTIYF; v_call: TRBV2; clone_size: once; cdr3_length: 14; j_call: TRBJ1-3; d_call: .
cdr3_nt: TGTGCCAGCAGCTTGCCCGGACGATCGAACATTCAGTACTTC; cdr3_aa: CASSLPGRSNIQYF; v_call: TRBV5-4; clone_size: few; cdr3_length: 14; j_call: TRBJ2-4; d_call: .
cdr3_nt: TGTGCCAGCAGGCCGGGACTAGCTAGCGATACGCAGTATTTT; cdr3_aa: CASRPGLASDTQYF; v_call: TRBV6-4; clone_size: many; cdr3_length: 14; j_call: TRBJ2-3; d_call: TRBD2
cdr3_nt: TGCGCCAGCAGCAGACGGGACCCACGACCGGGCAGCACAGATACGCAGTATTTT; cdr3_aa: CASSRRDPRPGSTDTQYF; v_call: TRBV5-1; clone_size: few; cdr3_length: 18; j_call: TRBJ2-3; d_call: .
cdr3_nt: TGTGCCAGCACTCCGAGGGGCCGGGAGACCCAGTACTTC; cdr3_aa: CASTPRGRETQYF; v_call: TRBV25-1; clone_size: few; cdr3_length: 13; j_call: TRBJ2-5; d_call: .
cdr3_nt: TGTGCCAGCAGTTACTCGGCTGGAAACACCATATATTTT; cdr3_aa: CASSYSAGNTIYF; v_call: TRBV6-5; clone_size: .; cdr3_length: 13; j_call: TRBJ1-3; d_call: .
cdr3_nt: TGCGCCAGCAGCTTGGCCTTTATGTCGGAGAACTATGGCTACACCTTC; cdr3_aa: CASSLAFMSENYGYTF; v_call: TRBV5-1; clone_size: few; cdr3_length: 16; j_call: TRBJ1-2; d_call: .
cdr3_nt: TGTGCCAGCTGTTCTCTGGTGTTGGATACGCAGTATTTT; cdr3_aa: CASCSLVLDTQYF; v_call: TRBV12-3/TRBV12-4; clone_size: many; cdr3_length: 13; j_call: TRBJ2-3; d_call: .
cdr3_nt: TGCGCCAGCAGCTTTGGGGTAAACAATGAGCAGTTCTTC; cdr3_aa: CASSFGVNNEQFF; v_call: TRBV5-1; clone_size: .; cdr3_length: 13; j_call: TRBJ2-1; d_call: .
cdr3_nt: TGCGCCAGCAGCCCGAGTAGCGGGGGGGCCCAAGAGACCCAGTACTTC; cdr3_aa: CASSPSSGGAQETQYF; v_call: TRBV5-1; clone_size: .; cdr3_length: 16; j_call: TRBJ2-5; d_call: TRBD2
cdr3_nt: TGTGCCAGCAGTTTTAGGACAGGCTCCTACGAGCAGTACTTC; cdr3_aa: CASSFRTGSYEQYF; v_call: TRBV12-3/TRBV12-4; clone_size: few; cdr3_length: 14; j_call: TRBJ2-7; d_call: TRBD1
cdr3_nt: TGTGCCAGCAGCCGAACGGAGGGGCACACCGGGGAGCTGTTTTTT; cdr3_aa: CASSRTEGHTGELFF; v_call: TRBV3-1; clone_size: few; cdr3_length: 15; j_call: TRBJ2-2; d_call: .
cdr3_nt: TGCAGTGCTAAGGACAGGTCCAATCAGCCCCAGCATTTT; cdr3_aa: CSAKDRSNQPQHF; v_call: TRBV20-1; clone_size: few; cdr3_length: 13; j_call: TRBJ1-5; d_call: TRBD1
cdr3_nt: TGTGCCAGCAGCTTAGAGGCGCACCGTACTCAGTACTTC; cdr3_aa: CASSLEAHRTQYF; v_call: TRBV7-2; clone_size: .; cdr3_length: 13; j_call: TRBJ2-5; d_call: .
cdr3_nt: TGTGCCAGCAGCCCACAGGGGGTCTATAATTCACCCCTCCACTTT; cdr3_aa: CASSPQGVYNSPLHF; v_call: TRBV7-9; clone_size: few; cdr3_length: 15; j_call: TRBJ1-6; d_call: TRBD1
cdr3_nt: TGTGCCACCAGTGACTCAGACAGGGAGGGGGTCAATGAGCAGTTCTTC; cdr3_aa: CATSDSDREGVNEQFF; v_call: TRBV24-1; clone_size: .; cdr3_length: 16; j_call: TRBJ2-1; d_call: .
cdr3_nt: TGTGCCAGCAGCTTTGACAGCGCGAGGGGGACTGAAGCTTTCTTT; cdr3_aa: CASSFDSARGTEAFF; v_call: TRBV7-2; clone_size: .; cdr3_length: 15; j_call: TRBJ1-1; d_call: .
cdr3_nt: TGTGCCAGTAGTATTCGGGTGAACACTGAAGCTTTCTTT; cdr3_aa: CASSIRVNTEAFF; v_call: TRBV19; clone_size: .; cdr3_length: 13; j_call: TRBJ1-1; d_call: .
cdr3_nt: TGTGCCAGCAGCCCAAAGATGACCCAGTACTTC; cdr3_aa: CASSPKMTQYF; v_call: TRBV7-8; clone_size: many; cdr3_length: 11; j_call: TRBJ2-5; d_call: .